This T cell receptor beta chain was profiled in a study of blood T cell repertoires in COVID-19. Study context: The United States, Italy and Spain provided the acute and convalescent COVID-19 samples. Nucleic acid was either cDNA or gDNA, and it came from T cells, B-cell-depleted T cells, or PBMCs.

Methods used by the authors: Reference gene primer amplification gave nucleated cell count estimates. The assay was immunoSEQ multiplex PCR, and TCRdb's table has in-frame clones only and misses some. V and J calls and clone size come straight from that table; D and trimming were deduced from the DNA. The sample includes 78,000 or so clones, approximately 80% seen only once; the top ten take approximately 12%. In its sample, this clone was seen a few times. Specimen: peripheral blood. The receptor's source is a man of 80 years or more with acute or convalescent COVID-19.

The chain's CDR3 is CASSGQGIMNTEAFF. In DNA, the CDR3 is TGTGCCAGTAGCGGACAGGGCATTATGAACACTGAAGCTTTCTTT. This chain links TRBV19 with TRBJ1-1; 8 bases are a match to TRBD1. V dropped 6 bases and J dropped 0; count of bases not matched to a gene: 6. Germline V gene data show CDR1 as LNHDA and CDR2 as SQIVND (reference sequence). This CDR3 contains 15 residues.